The 31 T cell receptor beta chains given below trace back to one sample, sequenced in a study of blood T cell repertoires in COVID-19. The table came from immunoSEQ multiplex PCR; TCRdb's copy has only in-frame clones and leaves some out. In the table there are approximately 200,000 clones, around nine tenths of which are singletons. Sequenced input: PBMCs or T cells enriched from blood (not recorded which). These TCRs come from a man aged 30 to 39 in a cohort exposed to, infected with or recovered from COVID-19 (not recorded which).

The chain carries TRBV12-3 or TRBV12-4 and TRBJ1-2, with 7 nucleotides matching TRBD1. The length of the CDR3 is 13 residues. With 3 bases clipped from V and 4 bases from J, the junction kept 2 bases outside the gene matches. CDR3 loop: CASSLGQTYGYTF. CDR3 coding DNA: TGTGCCAGCAGTTTGGGACAGACCTATGGCTACACCTTC.

This clone was picked up one time. The CDR3 spells CASTTGQEPNTEAFF. DNA of the CDR3: TGTGCCAGCACCACGGGACAGGAGCCGAACACTGAAGCTTTCTTT. The V and J genes are TRBV3-1 (or the pseudogene TRBV3-2) and TRBJ1-1, with 8 bases lining up with TRBD1. V trimming: 7 bases; J trimming: 1 base; junction bases outside the gene matches: 8. Germline assignment: CDR1 LGHDT and CDR2 YNNKEL (reference sequence). CDR3 length: 15 amino acids.

J is TRBJ2-6 and V is TRBV5-4, with 7 bases matching TRBD2. CDR1 SGHNT and CDR2 YYREEE come from the germline V gene (reference sequence). Germline trimming cut 3 bases from V and 1 base from J; bases unmatched to any gene: 10. This CDR3 region has 18 residues. The DNA of the CDR3 is TGTGCCAGCAGCTCACCTGGGGGGGAACAATCTGGGGCCAACGTCCTGACTTTC. Protein: CASSSPGGEQSGANVLTF.

V and J are TRBV6-5 and TRBJ1-2, with D tentatively TRBD1 (5 bases). In germline, CDR1 is MNHEY, CDR2 SVGAGI. Trimming stripped 7 bases from V and 4 bases from J, with 16 bases between. This CDR3 region has 14 residues. The CDR3: CASIPGTGGYGYTF. CDR3 DNA sequence: TGTGCCAGCATACCGGGTACAGGTGGCTATGGCTACACCTTC.

The V gene is TRBV2, the J gene TRBJ1-5; no definite D call. This CDR3 comprises 13 residues. In germline, CDR1 is SNHLY, CDR2 FYNNEI. With 6 bases removed from V and 7 bases from J, the gap between germline ends came to 13 bases. CDR3 residues: CASSTYIEQPQHF. The DNA of the CDR3 is TGTGCCAGCAGCACTTATATTGAACAGCCCCAGCATTTT.

This chain joins TRBV19 and TRBJ2-1; unclear D gene. The CDR3 runs 14 residues. The V and J ends lost 3 bases and 1 base respectively, with 7 bases between them. Looked up from germline, CDR1 is LNHDA and CDR2 is SQIVND (reference sequence). CDR3 DNA sequence: TGTGCCAGTAGTATCCAGATTTCCTACAATGAGCAGTTCTTC. The encoded protein is CASSIQISYNEQFF.

This clone was observed a single time. J is TRBJ2-7 and V is TRBV13; tentative D call: TRBD2 (6 bases). Trimming shortened V by 3 bases and J by 4 bases, and 13 bases separated the two germline ends. The CDR3 contains 14 residues. CDR1 is PRHDT, CDR2 FYEKMQ, per germline (reference sequence). In nucleotides, the CDR3 is TGTGCCAGCAGCTTGAGCGGGCGTGGTTACGAGCAGTACTTC. Amino acids: CASSLSGRGYEQYF.

The V call is TRBV19, the J call TRBJ2-7, with 13 bases aligning to TRBD2. The V gene's germline CDR1 is LNHDA and CDR2 SQIVND (reference sequence). Trimming removed 4 bases from V and 2 bases from J; junction bases left unmatched: 2. The CDR3 has 15 residues. The CDR3 nucleotides are TGTGCCAGTAGTAAACTAGCGGGAGGGGCCTACGAGCAGTACTTC. It specifies CASSKLAGGAYEQYF.

This chain joins TRBV5-1 and TRBJ2-7; 15 positions match TRBD2. V dropped 4 bases and J dropped 3; count of bases not matched to a gene: 11. This CDR3 spans 18 amino acids. CDR1 and CDR2 (germline): SGHRS, YFSETQ. CDR3 nucleotides: TGCGCCAGCAGCCCCGGGACTAGCGGGAGGAAGGATTTCTACGAGCAGTACTTC. Encoded protein: CASSPGTSGRKDFYEQYF. The entire variable domain, with the rest obtained from reference TRBV5-1 and TRBJ2-7, is as follows: KAGVTQTPRYLIKTRGQQVTLSCSPISGHRSVSWYQQTPGQGLQFLFEYFSETQRNKGNFPGRFSGRQFSNSRSEMNVSTLELGDSALYLCASSPGTSGRKDFYEQYFGPGTRLTVT.

This rearrangement joins TRBV19 to TRBJ2-2; tentative D call: TRBD1 (5 bases). Germline V gene data show CDR1 as LNHDA and CDR2 as SQIVND (reference sequence). The CDR3 loop spans 15 amino acids. V lost 3 bases and J lost 6, with 14 bases in between. CDR3 sequence reads: CASSMWTNNAGELFF. The DNA for the CDR3 is TGTGCCAGTAGTATGTGGACAAATAACGCCGGGGAGCTGTTTTTT.

The rearrangement joins TRBV4-3 to TRBJ2-2; D unclear. Per germline, CDR1 LGHNA and CDR2 YSLEER. CDR3 length: 16 amino acids. The V gene lost 2 bases and the J gene lost 1 base, with 11 bases spanning the gap. The CDR3 nucleotides are TGCGCCAGCAGCCAATGGGCGTGGCTGAACACCGGGGAGCTGTTTTTT. It translates to CASSQWAWLNTGELFF.

This chain connects TRBV28 to TRBJ1-2; the D is unclear. Germline V gene data show CDR1 as MDHEN and CDR2 as SYDVKM. With 1 base removed from V and 7 bases from J, the gap between germline ends came to 13 bases. CDR3 length: 14 residues. The CDR3: CASSLSDLAGGYTF. CDR3 DNA sequence: TGTGCCAGCAGTTTATCGGACTTGGCGGGTGGCTACACCTTC.

The chain recombines TRBV6-5 with TRBJ1-5; 7 positions agree with TRBD1. The CDR3 has 15 residues. Germline trimming cut 8 bases from V and 0 bases from J; bases unmatched to any gene: 7. Germline values: CDR1 MNHEY, CDR2 SVGAGI. The CDR3 nucleotides read TGTGCCAGCGGGGGACAGCTTAATAGCAATCAGCCCCAGCATTTT. Protein product: CASGGQLNSNQPQHF.

The chain joins TRBV28 to TRBJ2-1; 12 bases line up with TRBD2. The CDR3 is 17 residues long. CDR1 is MDHEN and CDR2 is SYDVKM in the germline V gene. V shed 7 bases, J shed 1 base, and the junction held 8 bases outside the gene matches. DNA of the CDR3: TGTGCCAGCACCTCTAGCGGGAGGGCCGTATCCTACAATGAGCAGTTCTTC. Translated: CASTSSGRAVSYNEQFF.

The V call is TRBV4-1, the J call TRBJ1-4; D is perhaps TRBD1 (5 bases). CDR1 is MGHRA, CDR2 YSYEKL, per germline. Trimming stripped 0 bases from V and 7 bases from J, with 15 bases between. The CDR3 has 16 residues. The DNA for the CDR3 is TGCGCCAGCAGCCAAGATTCGTGGGGGGAAGGTGAAAAACTGTTTTTT. Protein sequence: CASSQDSWGEGEKLFF.

The chain joins TRBV28 to TRBJ1-2, with 8 bases identical to TRBD1. V lost 1 base to trimming and J lost 7 bases; unmatched junction nucleotides: 2. The germline CDR1 and CDR2 sequences are MDHEN and SYDVKM. CDR3 length equals 13 residues. The CDR3 loop reads CASSLSGGGGYTF. The CDR3 DNA is TGTGCCAGCAGTTTATCAGGGGGCGGTGGCTACACCTTC.

V and J are TRBV7-2 and TRBJ2-3; 12 positions agree with TRBD2. With 1 base clipped from V and 4 bases from J, the junction kept 9 bases outside the gene matches. Germline lookup yields CDR1 SGHTA and CDR2 FQGNSA. This CDR3 region has 18 residues. The chain's CDR3 is CASSLGPPTSGRADTQYF. In DNA, the CDR3 is TGTGCCAGCAGCTTAGGCCCGCCGACTAGCGGGAGAGCAGATACGCAGTATTTT.

This clone was found a few times. The chain combines TRBV5-6 with TRBJ2-3, with TRBD2 matching 11 bases. CDR1 is SGHDT and CDR2 is YYEEEE in the germline V gene. The CDR3 spans 19 residues. V lost 0 bases and J lost 0; bases outside the gene matches: 9. The CDR3 region has the DNA TGTGCCAGCAGCTTGGCCGGGCTAGCGGGAGGCACGAGCACAGATACGCAGTATTTT. Encoded protein: CASSLAGLAGGTSTDTQYF.

V gene TRBV3-1 (or the pseudogene TRBV3-2) combines with J gene TRBJ1-2, with 8 positions matching TRBD1. Germline lookup yields CDR1 LGHDT and CDR2 YNNKEL (reference sequence). This CDR3 contains 12 residues. The V segment lost 2 bases and the J segment 14 bases; nucleotides outside the gene matches: 7. In nucleotides, the CDR3 is TGTGCCAGCAGCCAAAGACAGGGGTTAAAGACCTTC. The encoded protein is CASSQRQGLKTF.

The rearrangement joins TRBV27 to TRBJ2-7, with a weak D call TRBD2 (5 bases). Germline V gene sequence: CDR1 MNHEY, CDR2 SMNVEV (reference sequence). The CDR3 contains 12 residues. V lost 4 bases to trimming and J lost 7 bases, with 11 bases between them. CDR3 residues: CASSYTGGEQYF. As DNA, the CDR3 is TGTGCCAGCAGTTACACGGGCGGGGAGCAGTACTTC.

This rearrangement joins TRBV6-5 to TRBJ1-2, with 9 nucleotides matching TRBD1. Germline-derived CDR1 and CDR2 are MNHEY and SVGAGI. With V trimmed by 7 bases and J by 8 bases, 5 bases remained unmatched. The CDR3 loop spans 12 amino acids. CDR3 sequence: CASITGTGGYTF. The CDR3 coding sequence is TGTGCCAGCATTACCGGGACAGGGGGCTACACCTTC.

The gene calls are TRBV28 and TRBJ2-3, with 8 bases identical to TRBD2. Losses at the gene ends were 9 bases for V and 11 bases for J; bases not matched to a gene: 10. The CDR3 sequence is 12 residues long. Looked up from germline, CDR1 is MDHEN and CDR2 is SYDVKM. The CDR3 DNA reads as TGTGCCAGTCGACAGGCGGGGGGCGGGCAGTATTTT. This gives the protein CASRQAGGGQYF.

CDR3 sequence reads: CATSRARMGLWHEQYF. The CDR3 region has the DNA TGTGCCACCAGCAGAGCTAGAATGGGTTTGTGGCACGAGCAGTACTTC. V and J are TRBV15 and TRBJ2-7, with D hard to call. This CDR3 is built from 16 residues. V dropped 1 base and J dropped 5 bases, with 18 bases sitting between them. Germline loops: CDR1 LNHNV, CDR2 YYDKDF (reference sequence).

The chain joins TRBV3-1 (or the pseudogene TRBV3-2) to TRBJ2-7, with 12 bases that match TRBD1. CDR1 is LGHDT, CDR2 YNNKEL, per germline (reference sequence). This CDR3 comprises 16 residues. Trimming removed 1 base from V and 3 bases from J; junction bases left unmatched: 4. The CDR3 DNA is TGTGCCAGCAGCCAAGGGGGACAGGGGGCAATCTACGAGCAGTACTTC. Its protein is CASSQGGQGAIYEQYF.

The chain recombines TRBV3-1 (or the pseudogene TRBV3-2) with TRBJ1-1; 11 nucleotides line up with TRBD1. V shed 4 bases, J shed 0 bases, and the junction held 13 bases outside the gene matches. The CDR3 is 19 amino acids. Germline lookup yields CDR1 LGHDT and CDR2 YNNKEL (reference sequence). The CDR3 nucleotides read TGTGCCAGCAGCCCGATTCCGGACAGGGGGCTTTTGATGAACACTGAAGCTTTCTTT. Its translation: CASSPIPDRGLLMNTEAFF.

The chain uses TRBV5-1 and TRBJ2-3; the D gene is possibly TRBD2 (7 bases). Trimming shortened V by 4 bases and J by 5 bases, and 17 bases separated the two germline ends. CDR1 is SGHRS, CDR2 YFSETQ, per germline. The CDR3 loop spans 15 amino acids. The CDR3 sequence: CASSRGALGGDTQYF. The CDR3 region has the DNA TGCGCCAGCAGCCGGGGGGCACTTGGTGGAGATACGCAGTATTTT.

V is TRBV5-1 and J is TRBJ2-1; perhaps TRBD1 as D (6 bases). Germline lookup yields CDR1 SGHRS and CDR2 YFSETQ. Trimming removed 4 bases at V and 3 bases at J, with 11 bases between. CDR3 size: 14 residues. The CDR3, as DNA: TGCGCCAGCAGCCACCGGGACATCTACAATGAGCAGTTCTTC. Protein product: CASSHRDIYNEQFF.

The chain couples TRBV9 to TRBJ2-1; the D gene is possibly TRBD2 (6 bases). There are 17 residues in the CDR3. The germline gives CDR1 SGDLS, CDR2 YYNGEE. Trimming cost V 3 bases and J 3 bases, with 19 bases left between them. The CDR3 reads CASSARRTTGLYNEQFF. The DNA for the CDR3 is TGTGCCAGCAGCGCCCGCCGGACTACGGGGCTCTACAATGAGCAGTTCTTC.

The sample holds a few counts of this clone. The genes are TRBV6-5 and TRBJ2-4; 9 nucleotides agree with TRBD1. The CDR3 is 15 residues long. After removal of 6 bases from V and 0 bases from J, the junction contained 3 bases not matched to a gene. The germline V gene has CDR1 MNHEY and CDR2 SVGAGI. CDR3 amino acids: CASSRDRAAKNIQYF. The CDR3 DNA sequence: TGTGCCAGCAGCCGGGACAGGGCAGCCAAAAACATTCAGTACTTC.

J is TRBJ2-7 and V is TRBV28; 11 bases fit TRBD1. The ends lost 7 bases at V and 3 bases at J; junction bases unmatched: 11. The CDR3 extends over 16 amino acids. CDR1 is MDHEN, CDR2 SYDVKM, per germline. CDR3 region: CASMDGSDRGLYEQYF. CDR3 nucleotides: TGTGCCAGCATGGACGGGTCGGACAGGGGGCTCTACGAGCAGTACTTC.

The CDR3 reads CATSAQGSGANVLTF. In DNA, the CDR3 is TGTGCCACCAGTGCTCAGGGAAGCGGGGCCAACGTCCTGACTTTC. This chain links TRBV24-1 with TRBJ2-6; the D gene is possibly TRBD1 (5 bases). Germline CDR1 and CDR2: KGHDR and SFDVKD. Trimming took 5 bases from V and 4 from J, leaving 11 bases between them. The CDR3 is 15 amino acids.